Presented here are 8 T cell receptor beta chains from one specimen sequenced in a study of blood T cell repertoires in COVID-19. Repertoires were generated with immunoSEQ multiplex PCR, while TCRdb's copy carries only in-frame clones and drops some. Of approximately 490,000 clones listed, 88% are singletons. The sequenced material came from PBMCs or T cells enriched from blood (not recorded which). These receptors came from an older woman who had recovered from COVID-19.

The rearrangement links TRBV5-1 to TRBJ1-2; 7 bases align to TRBD1. This CDR3 region has 14 residues. Germline CDR1 is SGHRS and CDR2 is YFSETQ. V lost 5 bases and J lost 3; bases outside the gene matches: 7. CDR3 protein: CASRPGGLDYGYTF. As DNA, the CDR3 is TGCGCCAGCAGACCAGGGGGGCTTGACTATGGCTACACCTTC.

V gene TRBV6-5 combines with J gene TRBJ2-3, with unresolved D. Trimming took off 1 base at V and 0 bases at J, with 8 bases between the two ends. Germline CDR1 MNHEY, CDR2 SVGAGI. This CDR3 has 15 residues. CDR3 in DNA: TGTGCCAGCAGTTACTACTTCTCTAGCACAGATACGCAGTATTTT. This encodes CASSYYFSSTDTQYF.

The chain links TRBV15 to TRBJ1-5, with a weak D call TRBD1 (6 bases). V lost 1 base, J lost 7 bases, and 14 bases lay in between. Germline CDR1 and CDR2: LNHNV and YYDKDF (reference sequence). The CDR3 covers 15 residues. CDR3 sequence (DNA): TGTGCCACCAGCAGAGCCTCAGGGGTTTGGCAGCCCCAGCATTTT. Its protein is CATSRASGVWQPQHF. The full variable domain, completed using reference TRBV15 and TRBJ1-5, is DAMVIQNPRYQVTQFGKPVTLSCSQTLNHNVMYWYQQKSSQAPKLLFHYYDKDFNNEADTPDNFQSRRPNTSFCFLDIRSPGLGDTAMYLCATSRASGVWQPQHFGDGTRLSIL.

V and J are TRBV7-8 and TRBJ1-6; a possible D gene is TRBD1 (6 bases). Trimming removed 1 base at V and 2 bases at J, with 15 bases between. Germline lookup yields CDR1 SGHVS and CDR2 FQNEAQ. The CDR3 sequence is 18 residues long. The CDR3 reads CASSLGDRRPTYNSPLHF. The DNA for the CDR3 is TGTGCCAGCAGCTTAGGCGACAGGAGACCTACCTATAATTCACCCCTCCACTTT.

The gene calls are TRBV14 and TRBJ2-4; no clear D. CDR3 size: 16 residues. CDR1 is SGHDN and CDR2 is FVKESK in the germline V gene. Trimming left V 1 base short and J 0 bases short, with 10 bases between. The CDR3 loop reads CASSQGWAGAKNIQYF. As DNA, the CDR3 is TGTGCCAGCAGCCAAGGCTGGGCCGGAGCCAAAAACATTCAGTACTTC.

The chain has TRBV7-2 and TRBJ1-2; unclear D gene. The length of the CDR3 is 13 residues. V lost 3 bases, J lost 3 bases, and 8 bases lay in between. Germline V gives CDR1 SGHTA, CDR2 FQGNSA. The CDR3 is CASSLAGHYGYTF. As DNA, the CDR3 is TGTGCCAGCAGCTTGGCGGGTCACTATGGCTACACCTTC.

V is TRBV10-3 and J is TRBJ1-4; D gene uncertain. CDR1 and CDR2 (germline): ENHRY, SYGVKD. This CDR3 is 16 amino acids long. Trimming left V 4 bases short and J 0 bases short, with 12 bases between. This chain's CDR3 is CAISGGFSATNEKLFF. The CDR3 DNA reads as TGTGCCATCAGTGGAGGATTTTCCGCAACTAATGAAAAACTGTTTTTT.

The count of this clone is one. The chain carries TRBV27 and TRBJ1-5; TRBD1 is a possible D gene (6 bases). The ends were cut back, 6 bases at V and 1 base at J, with 13 bases in the middle. The V gene's germline CDR1 is MNHEY and CDR2 SMNVEV (reference sequence). CDR3 length: 15 residues. The DNA of the CDR3 is TGTGCCAGCAGCCCCAGGGGTTTGAGCAATCAGCCCCAGCATTTT. This encodes CASSPRGLSNQPQHF.